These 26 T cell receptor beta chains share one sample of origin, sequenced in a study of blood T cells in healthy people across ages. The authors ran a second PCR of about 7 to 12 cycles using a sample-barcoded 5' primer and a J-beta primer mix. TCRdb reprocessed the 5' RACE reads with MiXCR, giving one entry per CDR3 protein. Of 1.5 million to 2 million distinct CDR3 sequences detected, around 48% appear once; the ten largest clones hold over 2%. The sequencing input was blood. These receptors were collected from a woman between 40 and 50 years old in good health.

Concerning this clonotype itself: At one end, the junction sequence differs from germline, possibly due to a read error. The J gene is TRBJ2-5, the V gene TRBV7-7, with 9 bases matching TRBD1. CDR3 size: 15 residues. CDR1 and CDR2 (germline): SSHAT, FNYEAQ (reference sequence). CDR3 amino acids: CASSLAQGAVETQYF. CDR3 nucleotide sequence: TGTGCTAGCAGCTTGGCACAGGGGGCGGTTGAGACCCAGTACTTC.

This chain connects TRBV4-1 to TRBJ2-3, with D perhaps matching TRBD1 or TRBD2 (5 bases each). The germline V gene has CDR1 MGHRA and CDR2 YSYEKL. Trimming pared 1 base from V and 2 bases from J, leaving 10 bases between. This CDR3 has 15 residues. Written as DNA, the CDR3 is TGCGCCAGCAGCCAAGCACTGGGGGACACAGATACGCAGTATTTT. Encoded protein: CASSQALGDTDTQYF.

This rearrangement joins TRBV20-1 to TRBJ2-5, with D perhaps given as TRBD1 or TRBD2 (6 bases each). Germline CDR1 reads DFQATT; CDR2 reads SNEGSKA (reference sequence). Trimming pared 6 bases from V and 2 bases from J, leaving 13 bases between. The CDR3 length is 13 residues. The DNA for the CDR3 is TGCAGTGCCCCGGGGGCAGGTCAAGAGACCCAGTACTTC. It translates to CSAPGAGQETQYF.

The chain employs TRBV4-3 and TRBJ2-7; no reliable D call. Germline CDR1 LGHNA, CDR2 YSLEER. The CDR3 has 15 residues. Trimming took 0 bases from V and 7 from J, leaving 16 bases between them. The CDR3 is CASSQDPVRQNEQYF. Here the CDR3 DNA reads TGCGCCAGCAGCCAAGATCCAGTCCGGCAGAATGAGCAGTACTTC.

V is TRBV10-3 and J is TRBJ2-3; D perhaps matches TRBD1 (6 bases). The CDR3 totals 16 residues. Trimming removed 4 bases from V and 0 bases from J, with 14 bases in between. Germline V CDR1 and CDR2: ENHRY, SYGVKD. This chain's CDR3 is CAISGTRDTSTDTQYF. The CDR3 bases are TGTGCCATCAGTGGCACCCGGGACACTAGCACAGATACGCAGTATTTT.

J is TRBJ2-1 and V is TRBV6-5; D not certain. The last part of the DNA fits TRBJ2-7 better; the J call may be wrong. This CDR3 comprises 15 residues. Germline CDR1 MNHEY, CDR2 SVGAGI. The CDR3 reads CASSYGRLGYYEQYF. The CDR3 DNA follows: TGTGCCAGCAGTTACGGGCGTTTGGGATACTACGAGCAGTACTTC.

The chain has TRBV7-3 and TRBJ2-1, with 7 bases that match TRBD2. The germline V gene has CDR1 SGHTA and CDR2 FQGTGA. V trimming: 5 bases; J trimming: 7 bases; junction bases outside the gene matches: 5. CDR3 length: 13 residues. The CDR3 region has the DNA TGTGCCAGCAGCCCGGGACTAAAGAATGAGCAGTTCTTC. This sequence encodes CASSPGLKNEQFF.

CDR3: CASSLGLAGGGEDEETQFF. CDR3 DNA sequence: TGTGCCAGCAGTTTAGGGCTAGCGGGCGGGGGCGAGGACGAAGAGACCCAGTTCTTC. The rearrangement links TRBV28 to TRBJ2-1; TRBD2 aligns across 8 bases. Trimming at V came to 2 bases and at J to 13 bases, leaving 25 bases not matched to a gene. CDR1 MDHEN and CDR2 SYDVKM come from the germline V gene. CDR3 length equals 19 residues.

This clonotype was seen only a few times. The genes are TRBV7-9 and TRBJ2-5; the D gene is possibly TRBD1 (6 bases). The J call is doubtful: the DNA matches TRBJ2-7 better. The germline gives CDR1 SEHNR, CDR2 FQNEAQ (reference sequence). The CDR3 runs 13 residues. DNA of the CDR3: TGTGCCAGCAGCTCAACAGGGTCGAACGAGCAGTACTTC. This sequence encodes CASSSTGSNEQYF.

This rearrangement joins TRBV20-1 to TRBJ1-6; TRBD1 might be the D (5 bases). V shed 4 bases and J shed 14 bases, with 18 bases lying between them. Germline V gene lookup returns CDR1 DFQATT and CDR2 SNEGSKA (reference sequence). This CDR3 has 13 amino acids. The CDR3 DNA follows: TGCAGTGCTATCAGGGACGTCCGTGGGTCCCTCCACTTT. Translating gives CSAIRDVRGSLHF.

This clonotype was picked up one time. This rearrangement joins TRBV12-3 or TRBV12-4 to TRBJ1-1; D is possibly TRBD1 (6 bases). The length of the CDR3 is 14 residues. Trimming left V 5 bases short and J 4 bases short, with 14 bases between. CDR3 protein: CASSKQDRGTEAFF. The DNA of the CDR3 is TGTGCCAGCAGTAAACAGGACAGAGGCACTGAAGCTTTCTTT.

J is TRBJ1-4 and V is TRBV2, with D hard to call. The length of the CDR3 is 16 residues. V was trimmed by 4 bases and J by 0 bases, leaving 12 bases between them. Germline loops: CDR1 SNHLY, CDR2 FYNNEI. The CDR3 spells CASSGGLISTNEKLFF. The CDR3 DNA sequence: TGTGCCAGCAGTGGAGGTTTAATCTCAACTAATGAAAAACTGTTTTTT.

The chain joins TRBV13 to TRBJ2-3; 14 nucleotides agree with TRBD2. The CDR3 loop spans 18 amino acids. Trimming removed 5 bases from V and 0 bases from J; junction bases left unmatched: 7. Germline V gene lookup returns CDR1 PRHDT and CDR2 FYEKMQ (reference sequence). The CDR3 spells CASSPGTSGGLSTDTQYF. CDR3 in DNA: TGTGCCAGCAGCCCAGGGACTAGCGGGGGCCTTAGCACAGATACGCAGTATTTT. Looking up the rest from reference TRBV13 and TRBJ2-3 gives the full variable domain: AAGVIQSPRHLIKEKRETATLKCYPIPRHDTVYWYQQGPGQDPQFLISFYEKMQSDKGSIPDRFSAQQFSDYHSELNMSSLELGDSALYFCASSPGTSGGLSTDTQYFGPGTRLTVL.

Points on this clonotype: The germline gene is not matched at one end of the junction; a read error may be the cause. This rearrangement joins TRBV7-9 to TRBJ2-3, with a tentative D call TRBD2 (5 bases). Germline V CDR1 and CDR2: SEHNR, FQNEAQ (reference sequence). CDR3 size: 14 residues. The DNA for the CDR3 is TGTGCCGGCAGCTTAGCGTCACCCTCGGATACGCAGTATTTT. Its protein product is CAGSLASPSDTQYF. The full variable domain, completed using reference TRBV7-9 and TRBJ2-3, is DTGVSQNPRHKITKRGQNVTFRCDPISEHNRLYWYRQTLGQGPEFLTYFQNEAQLEKSRLLSDRFSAERPKGSFSTLEIQRTEQGDSAMYLCAGSLASPSDTQYFGPGTRLTVL.

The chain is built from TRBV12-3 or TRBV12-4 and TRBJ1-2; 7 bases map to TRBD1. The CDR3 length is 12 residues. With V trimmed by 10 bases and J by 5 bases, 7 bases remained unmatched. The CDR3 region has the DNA TGTGCCACCTACAGGGGTGGGTATGGCTACACCTTC. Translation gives CATYRGGYGYTF.

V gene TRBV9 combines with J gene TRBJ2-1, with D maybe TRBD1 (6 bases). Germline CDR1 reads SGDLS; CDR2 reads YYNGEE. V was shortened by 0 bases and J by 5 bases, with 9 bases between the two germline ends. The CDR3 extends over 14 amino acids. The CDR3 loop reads CASSVGAGDNEQFF. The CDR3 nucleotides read TGTGCCAGCAGCGTAGGGGCAGGGGACAATGAGCAGTTCTTC.

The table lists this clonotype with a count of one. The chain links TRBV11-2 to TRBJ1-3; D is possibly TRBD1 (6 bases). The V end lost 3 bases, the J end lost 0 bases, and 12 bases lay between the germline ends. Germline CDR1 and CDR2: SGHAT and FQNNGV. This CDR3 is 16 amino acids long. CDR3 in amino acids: CASSLQQGSSGNTIYF. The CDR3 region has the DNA TGTGCCAGCAGCTTGCAGCAGGGGAGCTCTGGAAACACCATATATTTT.

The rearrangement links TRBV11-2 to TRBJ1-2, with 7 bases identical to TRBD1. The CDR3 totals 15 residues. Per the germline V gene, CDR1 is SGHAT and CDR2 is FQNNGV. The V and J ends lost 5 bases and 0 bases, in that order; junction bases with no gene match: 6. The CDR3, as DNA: TGTGCCAGCAGCCCGGGGGACAGTGCTAACTATGGCTACACCTTC. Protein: CASSPGDSANYGYTF.

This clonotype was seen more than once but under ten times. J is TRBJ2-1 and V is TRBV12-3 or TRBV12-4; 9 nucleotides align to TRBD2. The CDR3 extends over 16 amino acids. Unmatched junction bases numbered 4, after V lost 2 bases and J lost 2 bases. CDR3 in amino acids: CASSLFGGGAYNEQFF. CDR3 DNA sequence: TGTGCCAGCAGTTTATTCGGCGGGGGGGCCTACAATGAGCAGTTCTTC.

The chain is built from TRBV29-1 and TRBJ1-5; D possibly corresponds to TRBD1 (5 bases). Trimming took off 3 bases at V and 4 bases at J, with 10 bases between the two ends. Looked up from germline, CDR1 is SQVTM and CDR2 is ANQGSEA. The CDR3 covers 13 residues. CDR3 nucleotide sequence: TGCAGCGTTGAGCAGGGTAGTAATCAGCCCCAGCATTTT. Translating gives CSVEQGSNQPQHF.

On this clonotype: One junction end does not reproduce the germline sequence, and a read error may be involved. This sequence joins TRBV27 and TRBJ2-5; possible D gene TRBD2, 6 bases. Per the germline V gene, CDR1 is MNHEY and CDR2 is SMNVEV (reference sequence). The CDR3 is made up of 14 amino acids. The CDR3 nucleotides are TGTGCCAGCAGTTTGCGGGCGGGGCAAGAGACCCTGTACTTC. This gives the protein CASSLRAGQETLYF.

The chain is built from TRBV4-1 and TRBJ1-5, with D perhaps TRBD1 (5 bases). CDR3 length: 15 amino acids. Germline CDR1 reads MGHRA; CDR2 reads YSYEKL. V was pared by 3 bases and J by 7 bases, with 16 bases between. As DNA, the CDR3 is TGCGCCAGCAGCCAGCCCGACAGTTTTGACCAGCCCCAGCATTTT. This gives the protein CASSQPDSFDQPQHF.

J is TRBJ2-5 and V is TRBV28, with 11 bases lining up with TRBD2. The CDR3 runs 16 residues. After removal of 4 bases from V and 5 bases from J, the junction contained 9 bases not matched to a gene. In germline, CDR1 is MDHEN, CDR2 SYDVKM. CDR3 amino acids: CASSSIAGGQLETQYF. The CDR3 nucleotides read TGTGCCAGCAGTTCGATAGCGGGGGGGCAATTGGAGACCCAGTACTTC.

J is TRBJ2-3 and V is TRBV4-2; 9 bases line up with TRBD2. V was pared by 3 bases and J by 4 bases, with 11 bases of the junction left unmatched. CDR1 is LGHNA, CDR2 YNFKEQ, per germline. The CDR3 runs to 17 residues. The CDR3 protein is CASSHVMGTSRADTQYF. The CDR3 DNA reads TGTGCCAGCAGCCATGTCATGGGGACTAGCAGAGCAGATACGCAGTATTTT.

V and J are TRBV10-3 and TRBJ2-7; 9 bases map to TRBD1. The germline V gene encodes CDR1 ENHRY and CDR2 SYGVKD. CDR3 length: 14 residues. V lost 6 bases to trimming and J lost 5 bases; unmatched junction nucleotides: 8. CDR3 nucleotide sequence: TGTGCCATCAGAAGCGGGACAGGGACGGACGAGCAGTACTTC. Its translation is CAIRSGTGTDEQYF.

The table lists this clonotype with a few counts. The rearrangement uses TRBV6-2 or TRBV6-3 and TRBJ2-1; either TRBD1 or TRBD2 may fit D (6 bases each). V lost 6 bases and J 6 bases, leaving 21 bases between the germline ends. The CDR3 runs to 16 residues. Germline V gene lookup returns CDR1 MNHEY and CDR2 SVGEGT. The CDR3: CASSPTGAGLPNEQFF. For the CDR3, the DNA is TGTGCCAGCAGCCCCACGGGGGCGGGCCTTCCCAATGAGCAGTTCTTC.